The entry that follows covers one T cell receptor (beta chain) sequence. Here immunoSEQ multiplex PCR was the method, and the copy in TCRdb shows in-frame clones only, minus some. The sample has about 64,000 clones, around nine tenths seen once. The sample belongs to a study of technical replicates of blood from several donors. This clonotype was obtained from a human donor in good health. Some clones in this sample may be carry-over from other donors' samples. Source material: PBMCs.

CDR3 protein: CASSPYDWQGALEQYF. In DNA, the CDR3 is TGTGCCAGCAGTCCTTACGATTGGCAGGGGGCCCTCGAGCAGTACTTC. The chain has TRBV28 and TRBJ2-7; 8 nucleotides match TRBD1. This CDR3 is 16 amino acids long. The V segment lost 5 bases and the J segment 6 bases; nucleotides outside the gene matches: 15. CDR1 MDHEN and CDR2 SYDVKM come from the germline V gene.